Listed here is a single TCR beta chain. Antigen unknown. Sample donors were healthy Caucasian individuals that came from Russia, aged roughly 6 to 95. The record originates from a study of blood T cells in healthy people across ages. As for the study in general: Template switching picked up about one barcoded beta molecule for each two T cells. The study, taken as a whole, reports: Roughly linear age-related decline in beta diversity appeared, significant by age 40. A greater number of naive CD4+ cells and higher diversity distinguished long-lived donors from aged donors.

For the second PCR, which ran for about 6 to 11 cycles, a sample-barcoded 5' primer and a J-beta primer mix were used. One entry per CDR3 protein, called by TCRdb with MiXCR from the 5' RACE reads. The repertoire holds approximately 800,000 distinct CDR3 sequences, with about 53% as singletons. Germline CDR1 SGHAT, CDR2 FQNNGV. Trimming took 5 bases from V and 6 from J, leaving 17 bases between them. The CDR3 loop spans 15 amino acids. The receptor was derived from an elderly man in good health. This chain joins TRBV11-2 and TRBJ2-1, with D unresolved. The sample was blood. In DNA, the CDR3 is TGTGCCAGCAGCGCCCGTTTCGGACGAACCAATGAGCAGTTCTTC. Its translation: CASSARFGRTNEQFF.